This T cell receptor beta chain was recorded in a study of T cell clonotyping in hematopoietic cell transplantation. This CDR3 has 13 residues. V was trimmed by 5 bases and J by 7 bases, leaving 9 bases between them. Germline V lookup: CDR1 MGHDK, CDR2 SYGVNS. Here immunoSEQ multiplex PCR was the method, and the copy in TCRdb shows in-frame clones only, minus some. This sample has 15,000 to 20,000 clones, with approximately 61% found just once. This sequence was found in a male patient in his forties or fifties who had an allogeneic stem cell transplant from an unrelated donor, so T cells may come from the graft donor. Some clones in this sample may be carry-over from other donors' samples. Sequencing used PBMCs, obtained 30 days after allogeneic stem cell transplant. V usage is TRBV25-1 and J usage is TRBJ1-6, with D unclear. The CDR3 sequence is CASSPDENSPLHF. CDR3 in DNA: TGTGCCAGCAGTCCTGATGAGAATTCACCCCTCCACTTT.